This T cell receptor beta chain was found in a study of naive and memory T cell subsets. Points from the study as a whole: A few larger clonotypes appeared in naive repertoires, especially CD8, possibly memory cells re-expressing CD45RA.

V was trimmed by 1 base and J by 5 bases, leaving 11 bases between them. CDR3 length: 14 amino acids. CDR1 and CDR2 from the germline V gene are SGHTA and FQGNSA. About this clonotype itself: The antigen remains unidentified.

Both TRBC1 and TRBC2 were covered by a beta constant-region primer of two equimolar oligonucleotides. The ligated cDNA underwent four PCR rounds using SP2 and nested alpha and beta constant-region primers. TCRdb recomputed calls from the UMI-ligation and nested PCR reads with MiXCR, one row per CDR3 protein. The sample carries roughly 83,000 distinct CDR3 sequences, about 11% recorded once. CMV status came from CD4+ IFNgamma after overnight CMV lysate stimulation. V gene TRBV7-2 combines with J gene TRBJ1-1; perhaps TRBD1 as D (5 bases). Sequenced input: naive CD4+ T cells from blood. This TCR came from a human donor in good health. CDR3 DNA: TGTGCCAGCAGCTTAGTGCAGGGACGGACTGAAGCTTTCTTT. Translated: CASSLVQGRTEAFF.